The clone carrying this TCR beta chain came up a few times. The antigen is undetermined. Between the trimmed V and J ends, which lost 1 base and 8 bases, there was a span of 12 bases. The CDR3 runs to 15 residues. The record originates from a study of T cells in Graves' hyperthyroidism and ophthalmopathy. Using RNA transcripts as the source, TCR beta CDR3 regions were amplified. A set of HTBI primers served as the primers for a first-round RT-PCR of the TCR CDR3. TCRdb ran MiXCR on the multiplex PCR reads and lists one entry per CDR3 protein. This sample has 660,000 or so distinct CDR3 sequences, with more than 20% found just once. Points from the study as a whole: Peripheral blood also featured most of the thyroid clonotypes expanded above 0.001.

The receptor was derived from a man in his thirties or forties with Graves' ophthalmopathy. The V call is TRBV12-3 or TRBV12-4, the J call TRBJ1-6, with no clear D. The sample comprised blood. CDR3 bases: TGTGCCAGCAGTTTAGTGTCCAACGGGTATTCACCCCTCCACTTT. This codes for CASSLVSNGYSPLHF.